This passage covers 22 T cell receptor beta chains from one sample sequenced in a study of cytomegalovirus exposure and HLA in healthy donors (dated by TCRdb to the late 2010s). Library preparation was by the immunoSEQ multiplex PCR assay. The clones in this table, taken by TCRdb from immuneACCESS, are in-frame only. Not every clone is retained; where verified, under half of the shortfall comes from an unresolved V gene, and the cause of the rest is unknown. In all, the sample holds about 190,000 clones, and about 80% of those were seen once. Roughly 7% of the sample is in the top ten clones. The sample comprised PBMCs. Receptors were obtained from a man younger than 35 in good health and CMV-seropositive.

The chain carries TRBV7-7 and TRBJ2-2; a possible D gene is TRBD1 (5 bases). The CDR3 totals 15 residues. CDR1 is SSHAT and CDR2 is FNYEAQ in the germline V gene (reference sequence). Trimming removed 4 bases at V and 4 bases at J, with 13 bases between. CDR3 sequence (DNA): TGTGCCAGCAGCTCGGCGCCCCAGGGCACCGGGGAGCTGTTTTTT. The encoded protein is CASSSAPQGTGELFF. Looking up the rest from reference TRBV7-7 and TRBJ2-2 gives the full variable domain: GAGVSQSPRYKVTKRGQDVTLRCDPISSHATLYWYQQALGQGPEFLTYFNYEAQPDKSGLPSDRFSAERPEGSISTLTIQRTEQRDSAMYRCASSSAPQGTGELFFGEGSRLTVL.

The chain links TRBV19 to TRBJ2-2; 9 bases are a match to TRBD1. CDR3 length equals 14 residues. Germline values: CDR1 LNHDA, CDR2 SQIVND (reference sequence). Unmatched junction bases numbered 2, after V lost 5 bases and J lost 4 bases. CDR3 sequence reads: CASSAGQGTGELFF. In DNA form, the CDR3 reads TGTGCCAGTAGTGCGGGACAGGGCACCGGGGAGCTGTTTTTT.

This sequence joins TRBV5-3 and TRBJ2-3; the match to TRBD2 covers 13 bases. TRBV5-3 is identified as an open reading frame with a role that is uncertain. There are 16 residues in the CDR3. J lost 4 bases, V lost 4 bases, and 6 bases had no gene match. The CDR3 region is CARSPTSGREADTQYF. DNA of the CDR3: TGTGCCAGAAGCCCTACTAGCGGGAGGGAGGCAGATACGCAGTATTTT.

The V gene is TRBV2, the J gene TRBJ1-3; TRBD1 might be the D (5 bases). Germline V gene data show CDR1 as SNHLY and CDR2 as FYNNEI. The CDR3 contains 15 residues. Trimming shortened V by 2 bases and J by 0 bases, and 8 bases separated the two germline ends. DNA of the CDR3: TGTGCCAGCAGTGAAAGGGGCACCTCTGGAAACACCATATATTTT. Its protein product is CASSERGTSGNTIYF.

The gene calls are TRBV4-2 and TRBJ1-4; TRBD1 matches at 11 bases. The CDR3 consists of 16 residues. Germline V gives CDR1 LGHNA, CDR2 YNFKEQ. With V trimmed by 3 bases and J by 7 bases, 7 bases remained unmatched. CDR3 in amino acids: CASSQALGQGAEKLFF. CDR3 DNA sequence: TGTGCCAGCAGCCAGGCTCTTGGACAGGGGGCTGAAAAACTGTTTTTT.

The chain links TRBV10-3 to TRBJ2-7; perhaps TRBD1 as D (6 bases). Germline V gene data show CDR1 as ENHRY and CDR2 as SYGVKD. V was cut by 6 bases and J by 7 bases, with 16 bases left in between. The CDR3 is made up of 13 amino acids. The CDR3 DNA reads as TGTGCCATCAGCCAGGGACAATCGAGGGAGCAGTACTTC. Protein sequence: CAISQGQSREQYF.

The V gene is TRBV27, the J gene TRBJ2-2; tentatively, D is TRBD1 (5 bases). This CDR3 has 15 residues. With 7 bases removed from V and 4 bases from J, the gap between germline ends came to 16 bases. Germline CDR1 and CDR2: MNHEY and SMNVEV (reference sequence). The CDR3 spells CASNTLTGRTGELFF. As DNA, the CDR3 is TGTGCCAGCAACACCCTAACAGGACGCACCGGGGAGCTGTTTTTT.

CDR3 nucleotide sequence: TGTGCCAGCAGTCCGCAAGGGGGGGTAAATGGCTACACCTTC. This sequence encodes CASSPQGGVNGYTF. The rearrangement joins TRBV28 to TRBJ1-2, with D possibly TRBD1 on 6 matching bases. V dropped 5 bases and J dropped 6 bases, with 16 bases sitting between them. Per germline, CDR1 MDHEN and CDR2 SYDVKM. This CDR3 contains 14 residues.

The CDR3 DNA follows: TGTGCCAGCTCACCGGGACTGAACTACGAGCAGTACTTC. Its protein is CASSPGLNYEQYF. The chain is built from TRBV18 and TRBJ2-7; D is perhaps TRBD2 (6 bases). From germline, CDR1 is KGHSH and CDR2 LQKENI. The CDR3 covers 13 residues. V dropped 3 bases and J dropped 3 bases, with 9 bases sitting between them.

The V and J genes are TRBV30 and TRBJ2-3, with 7 nucleotides matching TRBD2. With 2 bases clipped from V and 4 bases from J, the junction kept 9 bases outside the gene matches. In germline, CDR1 is GTSNPN, CDR2 SVGIG (reference sequence). The CDR3 is 15 amino acids. For the CDR3, the DNA is TGTGCCTGGAGTTTCAAAGGAACTAGCGCAGATACGCAGTATTTT. Translating it yields CAWSFKGTSADTQYF.

V gene TRBV13 combines with J gene TRBJ2-3; TRBD2 is a possible D gene (6 bases). The V gene lost 1 base and the J gene lost 0 bases, with 14 bases spanning the gap. CDR3 size: 17 residues. Germline CDR1 is PRHDT and CDR2 is FYEKMQ (reference sequence). The CDR3 region has the DNA TGTGCCAGCAGCTTAGTTGGGGTAGCGGCTAGCACAGATACGCAGTATTTT. It codes for CASSLVGVAASTDTQYF.

V gene TRBV27 combines with J gene TRBJ1-1; 8 positions match TRBD1. V was clipped by 5 bases and J by 0 bases; unmatched bases: 8. The CDR3 covers 16 residues. Germline V gene sequence: CDR1 MNHEY, CDR2 SMNVEV (reference sequence). CDR3 nucleotide sequence: TGTGCCAGCAGTAGAGGTCAGGGGGCGCTGAACACTGAAGCTTTCTTT. It translates to CASSRGQGALNTEAFF.

The chain links TRBV29-1 to TRBJ2-7; the D gene is possibly TRBD2 (5 bases). The CDR3 totals 14 residues. Trimming stripped 6 bases from V and 0 bases from J, with 15 bases between. Germline lookup yields CDR1 SQVTM and CDR2 ANQGSEA. The chain's CDR3 is CSVKRTGSSYEQYF. As DNA, the CDR3 is TGCAGCGTCAAACGGACGGGGAGCTCCTACGAGCAGTACTTC.

The J gene is TRBJ2-1, the V gene TRBV9, with 14 bases lining up with TRBD2. Germline loops: CDR1 SGDLS, CDR2 YYNGEE. With V trimmed by 4 bases and J by 5 bases, 14 bases remained unmatched. The CDR3 is 19 residues long. CDR3 sequence reads: CASSRPLGLAGELDNEQFF. The CDR3 coding sequence is TGTGCCAGCAGCCGACCCCTGGGACTAGCGGGGGAATTAGACAATGAGCAGTTCTTC.

This chain joins TRBV19 and TRBJ1-1; tentatively, D is TRBD1 (5 bases). CDR1 and CDR2 from the germline V gene are LNHDA and SQIVND (reference sequence). This CDR3 region has 15 residues. The V end was cut by 1 base, the J end by 1 base, with 10 bases between. The CDR3 protein is CASSIGLGPNTEAFF. The CDR3 DNA reads as TGTGCCAGTAGTATAGGCCTGGGGCCGAACACTGAAGCTTTCTTT.

V usage is TRBV9 and J usage is TRBJ2-1; 7 nucleotides match TRBD2. The CDR3 covers 14 residues. CDR1 is SGDLS and CDR2 is YYNGEE in the germline V gene. Trimming took 4 bases from V and 3 from J; bases not matched to a gene: 4. The DNA of the CDR3 is TGTGCCAGCAGCCCCCGGGACTACTACAATGAGCAGTTCTTC. Translation gives CASSPRDYYNEQFF.

V and J are TRBV11-2 and TRBJ2-4; 8 nucleotides match TRBD2. This CDR3 is 19 amino acids long. The V segment lost 0 bases and the J segment 0 bases; nucleotides outside the gene matches: 10. Germline V gene lookup returns CDR1 SGHAT and CDR2 FQNNGV. Here the CDR3 reads CASSLDRAGATLAKNIQYF. In DNA form, the CDR3 reads TGTGCCAGCAGCTTAGATCGAGCGGGAGCGACACTAGCCAAAAACATTCAGTACTTC. The whole variable domain, remainder taken from reference TRBV11-2 and TRBJ2-4, is EAGVAQSPRYKIIEKRQSVAFWCNPISGHATLYWYQQILGQGPKLLIQFQNNGVVDDSQLPKDRFSAERLKGVDSTLKIQPAKLEDSAVYLCASSLDRAGATLAKNIQYFGAGTRLSVL.

The chain uses TRBV10-3 and TRBJ2-3; D perhaps matches TRBD2 (6 bases). The V end was cut by 2 bases, the J end by 5 bases, with 11 bases between. There are 14 residues in the CDR3. Germline CDR1 and CDR2: ENHRY and SYGVKD. The CDR3 sequence is CAISEKGTLDTQYF. CDR3 in DNA: TGTGCCATCAGTGAGAAAGGGACTTTAGATACGCAGTATTTT.

The chain is built from TRBV15 and TRBJ1-2, with no clear D. CDR3 length: 16 amino acids. V shed 3 bases and J shed 4 bases, with 18 bases lying between them. Germline CDR1 is LNHNV and CDR2 is YYDKDF (reference sequence). The CDR3: CATSRSSMGASYGYTF. Written as DNA, the CDR3 is TGTGCCACCAGCAGGTCCTCAATGGGCGCGAGCTATGGCTACACCTTC.

The chain couples TRBV30 to TRBJ2-7, with 7 bases matching TRBD1. With 1 base clipped from V and 12 bases from J, the junction kept 6 bases outside the gene matches. The CDR3 runs 11 residues. Germline CDR1 reads GTSNPN; CDR2 reads SVGIG (reference sequence). CDR3 region: CAWSGQGRVYF. The CDR3 DNA reads as TGTGCCTGGAGTGGACAGGGCAGGGTGTACTTC.

The chain joins TRBV7-2 to TRBJ2-5, with D maybe TRBD1 (6 bases). The CDR3 is made up of 14 amino acids. Germline V gene sequence: CDR1 SGHTA, CDR2 FQGNSA. V lost 5 bases to trimming and J lost 1 base, with 11 bases between them. CDR3 DNA sequence: TGTGCCAGCAGCCAGGGACAAATCCAAGAGACCCAGTACTTC. This translates into CASSQGQIQETQYF.

The chain uses TRBV7-9 and TRBJ2-7; 8 bases align to TRBD1. The CDR3 loop spans 14 amino acids. Germline CDR1 is SEHNR and CDR2 is FQNEAQ (reference sequence). V trimming: 5 bases; J trimming: 5 bases; junction bases outside the gene matches: 8. In nucleotides, the CDR3 is TGTGCCAGCAGCACTACAGGGGGTGGGCACGAGCAGTACTTC. This sequence encodes CASSTTGGGHEQYF.